This T cell receptor (beta chain) was identified during a study of OX40 agonist ivuxolimab in advanced cancers. Study information: Dose-escalation patients had hepatocellular carcinoma, melanoma, renal cell or head and neck cancer. Earlier anti-PD-1, anti-PD-L1 or anti-CTLA-4 therapy was permitted; 30% to 45% had received some.

Generated by immunoSEQ multiplex PCR, the TCRdb table keeps only in-frame clones and is missing some. This sample has fewer than 70,000 clones, with 70% to 90% found just once. Findings and caveats of the study: More expanded clones were seen, on average, in CD8+ T cells than in CD4+. Circulating CD4+ and CD8+ T cells showed clonal expansion by week 6 at 0.1 to 3.0 mg/kg.

Regarding this clone: Antigen specificity is unknown.

Trimming took 1 base from V and 8 from J; bases not matched to a gene: 2. Per germline, CDR1 SGHAT and CDR2 FQNNGV. This CDR3 is built from 13 residues. This TCR derives from an adult with an advanced solid tumor such as melanoma, head and neck, liver or kidney cancer. This chain joins TRBV11-2 and TRBJ2-1, with 7 bases identical to TRBD2. The material was CD4+ or CD8+ T cells sorted from blood, obtained in a trial of the OX40 agonist ivuxolimab. CDR3 coding DNA: TGTGCCAGCAGCTTAGGACTAGCCGATGAGCAGTTCTTC. It specifies CASSLGLADEQFF.